This TCR beta chain emerged from a study of T-cell reconstitution after alpha-beta-depleted transplantation in children. This sample's TCRbeta library carried unique molecular identifier barcodes. TCRdb itself ran the PCR reads through MiXCR, one entry per CDR3 protein. The data show hundreds of thousands of distinct CDR3 sequences, 10% to 15% seen once. V was pared by 0 bases and J by 4 bases, with 13 bases of the junction left unmatched. CDR1 is LGHNA, CDR2 YSLEER, per germline. There are 18 residues in the CDR3. The TCR sequence derives from a male patient aged 10 to 17 who had a stem cell transplant for acute myeloid leukemia, so the T cells may come from the graft donor. Source: PBMCs, mostly from graft donor cells, taken 360 days after TCRalphabeta/CD19-depleted stem cell transplant. V gene TRBV4-3 combines with J gene TRBJ2-7; TRBD2 matches 9 bases. CDR3 sequence reads: CASSQDFSGSPFRYEQYF. The DNA of the CDR3 is TGCGCCAGCAGCCAAGACTTTAGCGGGAGTCCATTTCGGTACGAGCAGTACTTC.